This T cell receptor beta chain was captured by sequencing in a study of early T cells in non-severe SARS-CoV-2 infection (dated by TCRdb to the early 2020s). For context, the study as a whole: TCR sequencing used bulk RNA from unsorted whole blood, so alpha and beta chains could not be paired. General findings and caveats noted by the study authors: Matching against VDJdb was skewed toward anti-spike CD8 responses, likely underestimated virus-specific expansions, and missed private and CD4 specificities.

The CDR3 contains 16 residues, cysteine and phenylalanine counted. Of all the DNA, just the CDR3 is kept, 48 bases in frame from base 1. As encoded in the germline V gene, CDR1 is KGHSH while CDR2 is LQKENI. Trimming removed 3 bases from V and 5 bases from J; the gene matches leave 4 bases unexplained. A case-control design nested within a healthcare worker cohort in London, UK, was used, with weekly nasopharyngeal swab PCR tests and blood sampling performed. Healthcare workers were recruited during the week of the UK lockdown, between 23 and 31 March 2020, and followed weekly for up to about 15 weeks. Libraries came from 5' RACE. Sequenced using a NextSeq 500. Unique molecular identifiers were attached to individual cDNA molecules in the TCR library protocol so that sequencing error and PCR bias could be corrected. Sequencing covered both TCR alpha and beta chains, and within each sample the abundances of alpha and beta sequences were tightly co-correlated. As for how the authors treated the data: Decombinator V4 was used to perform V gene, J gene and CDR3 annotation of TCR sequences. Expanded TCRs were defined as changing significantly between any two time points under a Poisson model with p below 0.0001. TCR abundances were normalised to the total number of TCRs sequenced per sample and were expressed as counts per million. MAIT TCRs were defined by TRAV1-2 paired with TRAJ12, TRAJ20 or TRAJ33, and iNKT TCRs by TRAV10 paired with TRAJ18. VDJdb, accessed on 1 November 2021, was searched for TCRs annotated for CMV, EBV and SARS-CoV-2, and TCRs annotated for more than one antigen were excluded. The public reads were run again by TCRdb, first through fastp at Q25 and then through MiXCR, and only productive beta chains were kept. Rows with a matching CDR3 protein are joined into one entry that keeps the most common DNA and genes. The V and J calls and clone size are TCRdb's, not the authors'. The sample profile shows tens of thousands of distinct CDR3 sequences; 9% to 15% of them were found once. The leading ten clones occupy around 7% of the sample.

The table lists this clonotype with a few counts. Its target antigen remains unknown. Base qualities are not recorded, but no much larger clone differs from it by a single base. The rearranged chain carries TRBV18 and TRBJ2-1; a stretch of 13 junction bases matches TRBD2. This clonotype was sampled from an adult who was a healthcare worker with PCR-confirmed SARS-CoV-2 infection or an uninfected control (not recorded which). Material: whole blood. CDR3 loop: CASSPWTSGRDNEQFF. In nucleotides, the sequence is TGTGCCAGCTCACCTTGGACTAGCGGGAGAGACAATGAGCAGTTCTTC.